Shown below are 26 T cell receptor beta chains from a single sample sequenced in a study of PD-1 blockade in mismatch repair-deficient tumors. Measured with immunoSEQ multiplex PCR; TCRdb has only the in-frame clones, and not every one. The sample consists of about 16,000 clones, about four fifths of them appearing once. The specimen comprised PBMCs, sampled before pembrolizumab treatment. Every receptor here comes from an adult with mismatch repair-deficient cancer.

The chain is built from TRBV2 and TRBJ2-1; D is undetermined. Germline V gene lookup returns CDR1 SNHLY and CDR2 FYNNEI. This CDR3 is 11 amino acids long. V was shortened by 2 bases and J by 9 bases, with 5 bases between the two germline ends. DNA for the CDR3: TGTGCCAGCAGTGAATTTGGTGAGCAGTTCTTC. Translating it yields CASSEFGEQFF.

This clone was seen only a few times. V usage is TRBV6-6 and J usage is TRBJ1-5; 7 nucleotides agree with TRBD1. This CDR3 contains 13 residues. Germline V gives CDR1 MNHNY, CDR2 SVGAGI (reference sequence). V shed 7 bases, J shed 5 bases, and the junction held 5 bases outside the gene matches. The CDR3, as DNA: TGTGCCAGCACCAAGGGGGCCCATCAGCCCCAGCATTTT. Its protein product is CASTKGAHQPQHF.

V gene TRBV6-5 combines with J gene TRBJ2-7; 7 bases map to TRBD2. Germline loops: CDR1 MNHEY, CDR2 SVGAGI. There are 14 residues in the CDR3. V trimming: 6 bases; J trimming: 4 bases; junction bases outside the gene matches: 9. The CDR3 bases are TGTGCCAGCAGCCCGGGGCTGGGGGGGTACGAGCAGTACTTC. This encodes CASSPGLGGYEQYF.

The chain joins TRBV4-3 to TRBJ2-5, with 7 bases fitting TRBD1. Looked up from germline, CDR1 is LGHNA and CDR2 is YSLEER. The CDR3 is 15 residues long. With V trimmed by 4 bases and J by 5 bases, 10 bases remained unmatched. For the CDR3, the DNA is TGCGCCAGCAGCCTAATAAAGGGGGCGAAGGAGACCCAGTACTTC. It specifies CASSLIKGAKETQYF.

V and J are TRBV5-8 and TRBJ2-3; D uncertain. There are 14 residues in the CDR3. V was clipped by 0 bases and J by 4 bases, with 9 bases between them. Germline V gene sequence: CDR1 SGHTS, CDR2 YDEGEE. The CDR3 protein is CASSLGSSADTQYF. The DNA for the CDR3 is TGTGCCAGCAGCTTGGGGAGTTCCGCAGATACGCAGTATTTT.

The J gene is TRBJ2-7, the V gene TRBV28; 7 bases are shared with TRBD2. The germline V gene has CDR1 MDHEN and CDR2 SYDVKM. CDR3 size: 16 residues. Losses at the gene ends were 5 bases for V and 3 bases for J; bases not matched to a gene: 13. CDR3 sequence reads: CASSDVSGHSHYEQYF. Here the CDR3 DNA reads TGTGCCAGCAGTGATGTTAGCGGGCACTCCCACTACGAGCAGTACTTC.

This clone is labeled medium-sized (0.01 to 0.1%). V usage is TRBV19 and J usage is TRBJ2-6; 7 nucleotides align to TRBD2. The CDR3 totals 16 residues. With V trimmed by 3 bases and J by 3 bases, 5 bases remained unmatched. Germline CDR1 and CDR2: LNHDA and SQIVND (reference sequence). In DNA, the CDR3 is TGTGCCAGTAGTATCCAGGGCGGGAGTGGGGCCAACGTCCTGACTTTC. This translates into CASSIQGGSGANVLTF. The entire variable domain, with the rest obtained from reference TRBV19 and TRBJ2-6, is as follows: DGGITQSPKYLFRKEGQNVTLSCEQNLNHDAMYWYRQDPGQGLRLIYYSQIVNDFQKGDIAEGYSVSREKKESFPLTVTSAQKNPTAFYLCASSIQGGSGANVLTFGAGSRLTVL.

The rearrangement joins TRBV4-3 to TRBJ2-7, with TRBD2 matching over 9 bases. CDR1 and CDR2 from the germline V gene are LGHNA and YSLEER. The V segment lost 3 bases and the J segment 3 bases; nucleotides outside the gene matches: 9. The CDR3 length is 16 residues. DNA of the CDR3: TGCGCCAGCAGCCAGGCTAGCGGGGTGGGATTCTACGAGCAGTACTTC. It codes for CASSQASGVGFYEQYF.

In nucleotides, the CDR3 is TGTGCCAGCCGGGCCTTCTACACCGGGGAGCTGTTTTTT. The encoded protein is CASRAFYTGELFF. The rearrangement links TRBV6-6 to TRBJ2-2; D gene unclear. Looked up from germline, CDR1 is MNHNY and CDR2 is SVGAGI (reference sequence). The CDR3 runs 13 residues. The V end was cut by 8 bases, the J end by 3 bases, with 10 bases between.

The chain uses TRBV5-5 and TRBJ1-5, with TRBD1 matching over 7 bases. This CDR3 region has 15 residues. V lost 4 bases to trimming and J lost 1 base; unmatched junction nucleotides: 5. Germline CDR1 and CDR2: SGHKS and YYEKEE (reference sequence). This CDR3 is CASSNGDSSNQPQHF. CDR3 sequence (DNA): TGTGCCAGCAGCAACGGGGACAGCAGCAATCAGCCCCAGCATTTT.

Notes on this clone: One end of the junction is discordant with germline, which a read error may explain. The CDR3 region is CASNLQGAADNEQFF. The CDR3 DNA sequence: TGTGCCAGCAATTTACAGGGGGCGGCGGACAATGAGCAGTTCTTC. This sequence joins TRBV27 and TRBJ2-1; 9 bases map to TRBD1. From germline, CDR1 is MNHEY and CDR2 SMNVEV (reference sequence). This CDR3 is built from 15 residues.

The V and J genes are TRBV19 and TRBJ2-6, with 11 nucleotides matching TRBD1. Germline V gene sequence: CDR1 LNHDA, CDR2 SQIVND (reference sequence). CDR3 length equals 16 residues. With V trimmed by 5 bases and J by 0 bases, 0 bases remained unmatched. The chain's CDR3 is CASSGTGGSGANVLTF. The CDR3 coding sequence is TGTGCCAGTAGTGGGACAGGGGGCTCTGGGGCCAACGTCCTGACTTTC.

The chain joins TRBV7-9 to TRBJ2-5; a possible D gene is TRBD1 (5 bases). CDR3 length equals 14 residues. V lost 5 bases to trimming and J lost 5 bases, with 15 bases between them. The V gene's germline CDR1 is SEHNR and CDR2 FQNEAQ (reference sequence). CDR3 in amino acids: CASSRSRVGETQYF. CDR3 DNA: TGTGCCAGCAGCCGATCCAGGGTTGGGGAGACCCAGTACTTC. Full variable domain (rest looked up from reference TRBV7-9 and TRBJ2-5): DTGVSQNPRHKITKRGQNVTFRCDPISEHNRLYWYRQTLGQGPEFLTYFQNEAQLEKSRLLSDRFSAERPKGSFSTLEIQRTEQGDSAMYLCASSRSRVGETQYFGPGTRLLVL.

The chain links TRBV5-1 to TRBJ2-2; a possible D gene is TRBD1 (5 bases). V gave up 4 bases and J gave up 5 bases, with 15 bases separating them. Germline V gives CDR1 SGHRS, CDR2 YFSETQ. The CDR3 spans 15 residues. The CDR3 sequence: CASSPARVPTGELFF. CDR3 coding DNA: TGCGCCAGCAGCCCGGCCAGGGTCCCAACCGGGGAGCTGTTTTTT.

CDR3: CASGYSVKEQFF. The DNA of the CDR3 is TGTGCCTCCGGATATAGCGTAAAGGAGCAGTTCTTC. This chain connects TRBV9 to TRBJ2-1, with D maybe TRBD2 (5 bases). Between the trimmed V and J ends, which lost 10 bases and 10 bases, there was a span of 18 bases. Per the germline V gene, CDR1 is SGDLS and CDR2 is YYNGEE. The CDR3 extends over 12 amino acids. Together with reference TRBV9 and TRBJ2-1, the CDR3 gives the full variable domain: DSGVTQTPKHLITATGQRVTLRCSPRSGDLSVYWYQQSLDQGLQFLIQYYNGEERAKGNILERFSAQQFPDLHSELNLSSLELGDSALYFCASGYSVKEQFFGPGTRLTVL.

The V and J genes are TRBV28 and TRBJ1-4, with a possible D match to TRBD1 (5 bases). The V gene's germline CDR1 is MDHEN and CDR2 SYDVKM. Trimming took off 11 bases at V and 7 bases at J, with 17 bases between the two ends. CDR3 size: 13 residues. Here the CDR3 reads CASYEGYSEKLFF. In DNA, the CDR3 is TGTGCCTCCTATGAGGGGTATAGTGAAAAACTGTTTTTT.

J is TRBJ2-1 and V is TRBV19, with D tentatively TRBD2 (6 bases). Germline V gives CDR1 LNHDA, CDR2 SQIVND (reference sequence). The CDR3 contains 12 residues. V lost 8 bases and J lost 7, with 12 bases in between. DNA of the CDR3: TGTGCCAGTTGGTCTCGGGGGAATGAGCAGTTCTTC. Translation gives CASWSRGNEQFF. Filled out from reference TRBV19 and TRBJ2-1, the complete variable domain reads DGGITQSPKYLFRKEGQNVTLSCEQNLNHDAMYWYRQDPGQGLRLIYYSQIVNDFQKGDIAEGYSVSREKKESFPLTVTSAQKNPTAFYLCASWSRGNEQFFGPGTRLTVL.

The rearrangement links TRBV5-4 to TRBJ2-2; 8 bases map to TRBD1. The V segment lost 4 bases and the J segment 0 bases; nucleotides outside the gene matches: 14. CDR1 and CDR2 (germline): SGHNT, YYREEE (reference sequence). The CDR3 extends over 19 amino acids. CDR3 nucleotides: TGTGCCAGCAGCCAGAATGGACAGGGAAGGGGATCGAACACCGGGGAGCTGTTTTTT. It specifies CASSQNGQGRGSNTGELFF.

The rearrangement joins TRBV6-4 to TRBJ2-7; the D is unclear. Germline CDR1 is MRHNA and CDR2 is SNTAGT. The CDR3 is made up of 13 amino acids. The ends were cut back, 6 bases at V and 2 bases at J, with 11 bases in the middle. The CDR3 nucleotides read TGTGCCAGCAGATCAGGTATGACCTACGAGCAGTACTTC. Its translation is CASRSGMTYEQYF.

The chain has TRBV2 and TRBJ1-1, with D hard to call. Deletions cut 11 bases from V and 8 bases from J, with 12 bases between. Germline-derived CDR1 and CDR2 are SNHLY and FYNNEI. The CDR3 sequence is 10 residues long. The CDR3 DNA is TGTGCCCCCAAACCCCGGGAAGCTTTCTTT. Translated: CAPKPREAFF. Complete variable domain (other parts from reference TRBV2 and TRBJ1-1): EPEVTQTPSHQVTQMGQEVILRCVPISNHLYFYWYRQILGQKVEFLVSFYNNEISEKSEIFDDQFSVERPDGSNFTLKIRSTKLEDSAMYFCAPKPREAFFGQGTRLTVV.

The chain links TRBV29-1 to TRBJ2-2; weak D call: TRBD1 (6 bases). Deletions cut 7 bases from V and 6 bases from J, with 15 bases between. Germline V gives CDR1 SQVTM, CDR2 ANQGSEA. This CDR3 spans 13 amino acids. The CDR3 sequence: CSAQGIMAGELFF. The CDR3 coding sequence is TGCAGCGCACAGGGTATAATGGCCGGGGAGCTGTTTTTT.

The rearrangement joins TRBV5-4 to TRBJ2-7, with D perhaps matching TRBD2 (6 bases). Germline loops: CDR1 SGHNT, CDR2 YYREEE (reference sequence). V was pared by 2 bases and J by 6 bases, with 15 bases between. The CDR3 extends over 14 amino acids. The CDR3 loop is CASSFYSEAGEQYF. CDR3 DNA sequence: TGTGCCAGCAGCTTTTACAGCGAAGCGGGCGAGCAGTACTTC.

The chain recombines TRBV5-1 with TRBJ2-1, with a weak D call TRBD2 (5 bases). Trimming removed 2 bases from V and 10 bases from J, with 10 bases in between. The CDR3 spans 12 residues. Germline CDR1 SGHRS, CDR2 YFSETQ. The CDR3 loop is CASSFSSAEQFF. CDR3 DNA sequence: TGCGCCAGCAGCTTTAGTAGCGCCGAGCAGTTCTTC. The entire variable domain, with the rest obtained from reference TRBV5-1 and TRBJ2-1, is as follows: KAGVTQTPRYLIKTRGQQVTLSCSPISGHRSVSWYQQTPGQGLQFLFEYFSETQRNKGNFPGRFSGRQFSNSRSEMNVSTLELGDSALYLCASSFSSAEQFFGPGTRLTVL.

The chain recombines TRBV7-8 with TRBJ2-5; a weak D match, TRBD2 (6 bases). The length of the CDR3 is 12 residues. V lost 10 bases, J lost 8 bases, and 17 bases lay in between. The germline gives CDR1 SGHVS, CDR2 FQNEAQ. As DNA, the CDR3 is TGTGCCATCTCTAGCGCGGCAGGTACCCAGTACTTC. Translating it yields CAISSAAGTQYF.

In the case of this clone: Distinct nucleotide sequences in the sample also encode this CDR3. The gene calls are TRBV6-5 and TRBJ2-3, with TRBD2 matching 8 bases. The CDR3 runs 15 residues. Looked up from germline, CDR1 is MNHEY and CDR2 is SVGAGI. The ends lost 6 bases at V and 0 bases at J; junction bases unmatched: 5. Written as DNA, the CDR3 is TGTGCCAGCAGGAATAGCGGGGCTAGCACAGATACGCAGTATTTT. Translation gives CASRNSGASTDTQYF.

The chain couples TRBV6-4 to TRBJ2-7; D is unresolved. Trimming cost V 5 bases and J 7 bases, with 15 bases left between them. The CDR3 extends over 13 amino acids. Germline loops: CDR1 MRHNA, CDR2 SNTAGT. The chain's CDR3 is CASSPDGRAEQYF. The CDR3 DNA is TGTGCCAGCAGTCCCGACGGACGGGCGGAGCAGTACTTC.